Presented here are 5 T cell receptor beta chains from one specimen sequenced in a study of shared T cell receptors in the human thymus. The assay was immunoSEQ multiplex PCR, and TCRdb's table has in-frame clones only and misses some. Found here are roughly 550,000 clones, about 80% of them singletons; the top ten hold 0.013%. A further study also used this sample, focusing on human thymus T cells.

The sample taken for sequencing was thymocytes. Source of these receptors: a boy younger than two with a congenital heart defect.

This chain joins TRBV5-8 and TRBJ2-7; a possible D gene is TRBD1 (5 bases). The V gene lost 5 bases and the J gene lost 1 base, with 19 bases spanning the gap. The CDR3 has 16 amino acids. Per the germline V gene, CDR1 is SGHTS and CDR2 is YDEGEE. The CDR3 loop is CASRNLRQKGSYEQYF. Written as DNA, the CDR3 is TGTGCCAGCAGAAATCTACGACAGAAAGGATCCTACGAGCAGTACTTC.

J is TRBJ1-3 and V is TRBV19; 7 nucleotides line up with TRBD1. The CDR3 contains 15 residues. From germline, CDR1 is LNHDA and CDR2 SQIVND (reference sequence). Unmatched junction bases numbered 4, after V lost 5 bases and J lost 0 bases. The CDR3 region is CASSADRDSGNTIYF. CDR3 DNA: TGTGCCAGTAGTGCCGACAGGGACTCTGGAAACACCATATATTTT.

The chain uses TRBV14 and TRBJ2-6; 12 bases line up with TRBD1. V was pared by 5 bases and J by 4 bases, with 6 bases of the junction left unmatched. The CDR3 is made up of 17 amino acids. Germline CDR1 is SGHDN and CDR2 is FVKESK. In nucleotides, the CDR3 is TGTGCCAGCAGCAGCCGGGACAGGGGGCCCGGGGCCAACGTCCTGACTTTC. This gives the protein CASSSRDRGPGANVLTF.

The V call is TRBV5-1, the J call TRBJ2-3, with D possibly TRBD1 on 5 matching bases. The V gene's germline CDR1 is SGHRS and CDR2 YFSETQ. V lost 6 bases, J lost 0 bases, and 11 bases lay in between. The length of the CDR3 is 14 residues. Here the CDR3 reads CASTWGLSTDTQYF. The CDR3 DNA is TGCGCCAGCACCTGGGGCCTTAGCACAGATACGCAGTATTTT.

The chain is built from TRBV12-5 and TRBJ1-1; TRBD1 might be the D (5 bases). Per the germline V gene, CDR1 is LGHNT and CDR2 is FRNRAP. This CDR3 has 15 amino acids. V dropped 5 bases and J dropped 3 bases, with 16 bases sitting between them. The CDR3: CASGRPGGGDTEAFF. CDR3 in DNA: TGTGCTAGTGGTAGACCGGGGGGGGGAGACACTGAAGCTTTCTTT.